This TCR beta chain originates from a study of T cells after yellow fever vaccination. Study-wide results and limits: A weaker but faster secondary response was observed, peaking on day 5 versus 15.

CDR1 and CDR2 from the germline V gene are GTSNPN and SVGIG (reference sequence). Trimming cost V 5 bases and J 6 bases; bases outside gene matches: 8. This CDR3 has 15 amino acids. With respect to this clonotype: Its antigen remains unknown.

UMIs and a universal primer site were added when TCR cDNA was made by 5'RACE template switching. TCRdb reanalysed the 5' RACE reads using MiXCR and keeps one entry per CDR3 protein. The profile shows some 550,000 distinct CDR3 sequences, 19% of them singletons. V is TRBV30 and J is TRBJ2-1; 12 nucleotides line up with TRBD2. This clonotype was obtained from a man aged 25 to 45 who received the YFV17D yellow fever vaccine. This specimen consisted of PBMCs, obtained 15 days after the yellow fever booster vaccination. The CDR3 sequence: CAWELLAGGLNEQFF. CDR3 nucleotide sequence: TGTGCCTGGGAGCTCCTAGCGGGAGGGCTCAATGAGCAGTTCTTC.